This T cell receptor (beta chain) was recovered during a study of cytomegalovirus exposure and HLA in healthy donors. Overall study: Among the approximately 400 genotyped donors, just over 80% were placed in the Caucasian-associated ancestry cluster.

Germline CDR1 and CDR2: SGHVS and FQNEAQ. The CDR3 totals 13 residues. The V end was cut by 1 base, the J end by 6 bases, with 10 bases between. This clone was counted only a few times. Its antigen remains unidentified. A multiplex PCR was run with 60 Vbeta primers and 13 Jbeta primers. Per the study methods: A later analysis tallied about 80 million unique TCR beta chains, approximately 10 million of them shared. The assay was immunoSEQ multiplex PCR, and TCRdb's table has in-frame clones only and misses some. For V, J and clone size, that table is used; D and trimming come from the DNA. The repertoire holds approximately 150,000 clones, with more than 60% as singletons. Overall study results and limits: Reports showed the classifier diagnosing cytomegalovirus status with high specificity and sensitivity.

The receptor was derived from a man in his thirties or forties in good health and CMV-seropositive. The sample was PBMCs. The genes are TRBV7-8 and TRBJ2-7; possibly TRBD1 for D (6 bases). CDR3 DNA sequence: TGTGCCAGCAGCTTAGGGGCGGACAGCGAGCAGTACTTC. Translated: CASSLGADSEQYF. Looking up the rest from reference TRBV7-8 and TRBJ2-7 gives the full variable domain: GAGVSQSPRYKVAKRGQDVALRCDPISGHVSLFWYQQALGQGPEFLTYFQNEAQLDKSGLPSDRFFAERPEGSVSTLKIQRTQQEDSAVYLCASSLGADSEQYFGPGTRLTVT.